This TCR beta chain was retrieved from a study of T cell repertoires in cytomegalovirus infection. TCRdb itself ran the reads through MiXCR, one entry per CDR3 protein. The table has some 940,000 distinct CDR3 sequences, under 40% seen once. Between the trimmed V and J ends, which lost 5 bases and 6 bases, there was a span of 9 bases. Germline assignment: CDR1 SGHDN and CDR2 FVKESK. The CDR3 is 12 residues long. Findings and limits, study-wide: Using cumulative public TCR beta family frequency, the authors identified those who carried CMV together with the relevant HLA.

Regarding this clonotype: What it recognizes is unknown.

Here the sequenced sample was cultured CD8+ T cells from PBMCs, taken from culture after CMV antigen stimulation. V gene TRBV14 combines with J gene TRBJ2-3; D is uncertain. The sequence was collected from a human donor in good health (CMV status not recorded). Some clones in this sample may be carry-over from other donors' samples. CDR3 DNA sequence: TGTGCCAGCAGCTACCCCTGGGATACGCAGTATTTT. Translating it yields CASSYPWDTQYF.